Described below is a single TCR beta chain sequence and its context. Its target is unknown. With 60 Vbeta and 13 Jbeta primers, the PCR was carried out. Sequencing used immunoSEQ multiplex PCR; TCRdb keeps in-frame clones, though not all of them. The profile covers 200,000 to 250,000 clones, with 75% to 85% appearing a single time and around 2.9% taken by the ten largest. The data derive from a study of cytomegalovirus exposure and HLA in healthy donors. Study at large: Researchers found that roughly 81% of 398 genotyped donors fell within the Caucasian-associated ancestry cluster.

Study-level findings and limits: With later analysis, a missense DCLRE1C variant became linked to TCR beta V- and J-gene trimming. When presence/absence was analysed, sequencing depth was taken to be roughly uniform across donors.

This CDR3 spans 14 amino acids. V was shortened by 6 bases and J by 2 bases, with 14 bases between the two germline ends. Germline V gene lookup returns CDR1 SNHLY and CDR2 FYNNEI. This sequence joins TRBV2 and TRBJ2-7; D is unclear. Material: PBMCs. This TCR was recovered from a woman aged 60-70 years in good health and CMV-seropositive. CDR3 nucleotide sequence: TGTGCCAGCAGACAGAGACATGGCCCCTACGAGCAGTACTTC. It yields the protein CASRQRHGPYEQYF. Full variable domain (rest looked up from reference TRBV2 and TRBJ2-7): EPEVTQTPSHQVTQMGQEVILRCVPISNHLYFYWYRQILGQKVEFLVSFYNNEISEKSEIFDDQFSVERPDGSNFTLKIRSTKLEDSAMYFCASRQRHGPYEQYFGPGTRLTVT.